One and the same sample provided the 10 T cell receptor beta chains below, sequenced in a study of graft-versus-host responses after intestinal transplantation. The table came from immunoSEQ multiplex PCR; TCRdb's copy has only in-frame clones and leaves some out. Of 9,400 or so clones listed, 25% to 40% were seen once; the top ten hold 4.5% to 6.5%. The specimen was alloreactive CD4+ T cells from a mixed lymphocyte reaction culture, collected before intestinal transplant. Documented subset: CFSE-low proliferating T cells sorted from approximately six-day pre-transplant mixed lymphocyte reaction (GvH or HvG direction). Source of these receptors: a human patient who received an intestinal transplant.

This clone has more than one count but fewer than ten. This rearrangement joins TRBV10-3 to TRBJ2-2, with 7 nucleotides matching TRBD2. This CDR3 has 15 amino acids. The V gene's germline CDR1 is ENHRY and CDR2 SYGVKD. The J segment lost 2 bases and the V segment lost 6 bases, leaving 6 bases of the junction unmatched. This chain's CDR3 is CAISSSGINTGELFF. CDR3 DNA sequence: TGTGCCATCAGCTCTAGCGGAATAAACACCGGGGAGCTGTTTTTT.

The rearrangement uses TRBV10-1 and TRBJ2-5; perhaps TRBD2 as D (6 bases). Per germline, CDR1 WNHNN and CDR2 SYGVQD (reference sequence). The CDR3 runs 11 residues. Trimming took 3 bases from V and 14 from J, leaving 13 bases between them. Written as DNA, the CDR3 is TGCGCCAGCAGTGATGTTGCGGGGACCTACTTC. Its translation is CASSDVAGTYF.

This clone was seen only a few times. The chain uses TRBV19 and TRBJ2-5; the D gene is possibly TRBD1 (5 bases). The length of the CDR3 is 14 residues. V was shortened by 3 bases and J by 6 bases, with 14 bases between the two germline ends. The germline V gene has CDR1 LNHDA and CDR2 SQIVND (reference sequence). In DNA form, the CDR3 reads TGTGCCAGTAGTATCCAGGGTCCGTTGAAGACCCAGTACTTC. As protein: CASSIQGPLKTQYF.

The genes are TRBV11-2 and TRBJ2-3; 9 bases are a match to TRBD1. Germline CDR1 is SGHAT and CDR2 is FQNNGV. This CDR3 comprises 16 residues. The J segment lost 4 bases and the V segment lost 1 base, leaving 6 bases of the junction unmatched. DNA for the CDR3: TGTGCCAGCAGCTTAGCGGGACAGGGTAGTGCAGATACGCAGTATTTT. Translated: CASSLAGQGSADTQYF.

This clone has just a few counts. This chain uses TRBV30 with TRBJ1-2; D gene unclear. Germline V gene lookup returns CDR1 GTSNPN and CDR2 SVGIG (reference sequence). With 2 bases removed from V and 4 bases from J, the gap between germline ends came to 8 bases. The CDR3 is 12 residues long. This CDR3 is CAWSPYIYGYTF. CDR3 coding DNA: TGTGCCTGGAGTCCATACATCTATGGCTACACCTTC.

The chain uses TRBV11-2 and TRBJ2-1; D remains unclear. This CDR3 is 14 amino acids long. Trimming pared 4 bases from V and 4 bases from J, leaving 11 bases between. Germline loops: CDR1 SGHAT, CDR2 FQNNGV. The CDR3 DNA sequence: TGTGCCAGCAGCTCGCGGATTCTGTACAATGAGCAGTTCTTC. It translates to CASSSRILYNEQFF.

CDR3 sequence: CASSITGLVFYEQYF. The CDR3 DNA follows: TGTGCCAGTAGTATAACCGGACTAGTCTTCTACGAGCAGTACTTC. The chain uses TRBV19 and TRBJ2-7, with 7 bases aligning to TRBD2. The V gene's germline CDR1 is LNHDA and CDR2 SQIVND (reference sequence). The CDR3 contains 15 residues. The V and J ends lost 2 bases and 3 bases, in that order; junction bases with no gene match: 7.

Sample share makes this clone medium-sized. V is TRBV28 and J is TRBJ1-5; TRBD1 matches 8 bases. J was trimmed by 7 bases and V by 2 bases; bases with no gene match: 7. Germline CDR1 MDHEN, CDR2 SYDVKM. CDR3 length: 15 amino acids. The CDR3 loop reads CASSLGSRGQQPQHF. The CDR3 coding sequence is TGTGCCAGCAGTTTAGGCTCCAGGGGGCAACAGCCCCAGCATTTT.

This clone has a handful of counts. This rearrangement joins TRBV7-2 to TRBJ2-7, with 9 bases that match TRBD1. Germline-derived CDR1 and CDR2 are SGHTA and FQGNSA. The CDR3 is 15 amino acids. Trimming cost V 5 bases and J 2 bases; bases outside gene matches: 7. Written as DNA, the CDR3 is TGTGCCAGCAGCCGGACAGGGGCCGAGGCCTACGAGCAGTACTTC. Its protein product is CASSRTGAEAYEQYF.

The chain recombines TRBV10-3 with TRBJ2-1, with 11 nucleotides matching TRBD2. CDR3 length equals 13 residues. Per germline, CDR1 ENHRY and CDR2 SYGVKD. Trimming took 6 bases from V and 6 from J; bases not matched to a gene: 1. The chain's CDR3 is CAIRTSGSNEQFF. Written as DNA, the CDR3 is TGTGCCATCAGAACTAGCGGGAGCAATGAGCAGTTCTTC.